A selection of T cell receptor beta chains follows, all from one sample in a study of blood T cell repertoires in COVID-19. Produced via immunoSEQ multiplex PCR; TCRdb's table is partial and in-frame only. The profile shows about 280,000 clones, about 85% of them singletons. Sequenced input: peripheral blood. These receptors were obtained from a human donor in a cohort sampled during active COVID-19. The CDR3 runs from the conserved cysteine through the conserved F or W. D genes are given only for firm matches. The size field is filled for only some rows; it gives once, few, many or a size class.

d_gene	abundance	v_gene	j_gene	CDR3nt	CDR3aa
TRBD2	-	TRBV4-1	TRBJ2-7	TGCGCCAGCAGCTCACGGACTAGCGGGAGTTGGCGCTACGAGCAGTACTTC	CASSSRTSGSWRYEQYF
TRBD1	-	TRBV18	TRBJ2-2	TGTGCCAGCTCACCCGGACAGGTGACCGGGGAGCTGTTTTTT	CASSPGQVTGELFF
TRBD2	-	TRBV30	TRBJ2-1	TGTGCCTGGAGTGTGACTAGCGGGAGGCAGTTCTTC	CAWSVTSGRQFF
TRBD1	-	TRBV27	TRBJ1-6	TGTGCCAGCAGACAACCGGGACAGGGGGTTTTCTCCTATAATTCACCCCTCCACTTT	CASRQPGQGVFSYNSPLHF
-	-	TRBV5-5	TRBJ2-7	TGTGCCAGCAGCTTGATCACAGGGCGGACCTACGAGCAGTACTTC	CASSLITGRTYEQYF
TRBD2	-	TRBV24-1	TRBJ2-7	TGTGCCACCAGTGATTCGACTAGCGGATACGAGCAGTACTTC	CATSDSTSGYEQYF
-	-	TRBV18	TRBJ2-7	TGTGCCAGCTCACCCCGGGACAACTCCTACGAGCAGTACTTC	CASSPRDNSYEQYF
-	-	TRBV23-1	TRBJ1-5	TGCGCCAGCAGTCATAACAGGGCATATAGCAATCAGCCCCAGCATTTT	CASSHNRAYSNQPQHF
-	-	TRBV10-3	TRBJ2-1	TGTGCCATCAGTGGGGACACGAATGAGCAGTTCTTC	CAISGDTNEQFF
TRBD2	-	TRBV2	TRBJ2-1	TGTGCCAGCGGCGGGAGCCCTCTGAATGAGCAGTTCTTC	CASGGSPLNEQFF
-	-	TRBV27	TRBJ2-1	TGTGCCAGCAGTCCCAGGGGTCTAGCTGCCTCCTACAATGAGCAGTTCTTC	CASSPRGLAASYNEQFF
TRBD2	-	TRBV18	TRBJ2-1	TGTGCCAGCTCACCCCAGGGACTATACAATGAGCAGTTCTTC	CASSPQGLYNEQFF
TRBD1	-	TRBV7-6	TRBJ2-7	TGTGCCAGCAGCTTGGGTCCTGGGACAGGGGGCTCCGAGCAGTACTTC	CASSLGPGTGGSEQYF
TRBD1	-	TRBV6-5	TRBJ2-7	TGTGCCAGCAGAGATACGACAGGGTTCATGCAGCAGTACTTC	CASRDTTGFMQQYF
TRBD1	-	TRBV9	TRBJ2-2	TGTGCCAGCAGCGTCCACCCCCGGACAGGGCTCACCGGGGAGCTGTTTTTT	CASSVHPRTGLTGELFF
-	-	TRBV3-1/TRBV3-2	TRBJ2-4	TGTGCCAGCAGCCAATTTTCTAGATCGAACATTCAGTACTTC	CASSQFSRSNIQYF
-	-	TRBV5-6	TRBJ2-7	TGTGCCAGCGGTAAGACCAGGGACTCCTACGAGCAGTACTTC	CASGKTRDSYEQYF
-	-	TRBV12-3/TRBV12-4	TRBJ1-1	TGTGCCAGCAAACGGACAGAGAACACTGAAGCTTTCTTT	CASKRTENTEAFF
TRBD1	-	TRBV5-6	TRBJ1-2	TGTGCCAGCAGCTATACAGGGGGGTATGGCTACACCTTC	CASSYTGGYGYTF
TRBD2	-	TRBV29-1	TRBJ2-1	TGCAGCGTCGACCGGACTAGCGGGCCATACAATGAGCAGTTCTTC	CSVDRTSGPYNEQFF
-	-	TRBV21-1	TRBJ2-3	TGTGCCAGCAGCAAAGTTTCCCCCTATCGTGCAGATACGCAGTATTTT	CASSKVSPYRADTQYF
TRBD2	-	TRBV10-2	TRBJ2-2	TGCGCCAGCAGTACTAGCGGTTACACCGGGGAGCTGTTTTTT	CASSTSGYTGELFF
-	-	TRBV11-3	TRBJ2-3	TGTGCCAGCAGCTTAGACAGGAACACAGATACGCAGTATTTT	CASSLDRNTDTQYF
TRBD2	-	TRBV20-1	TRBJ2-2	TGCAGTGCTAGTGATGGAGCAAAAGCGGGAAGGGGGGAGCTGTTTTTT	CSASDGAKAGRGELFF
-	few	TRBV6-6	TRBJ1-5	TGTGCCAGCACCTTACGGGGTAGCAATCAGCCCCAGCATTTT	CASTLRGSNQPQHF
TRBD1	-	TRBV2	TRBJ2-3	TGTGCCAGCAGGACAGGCAGGGGGCAAGATACGCAGTATTTT	CASRTGRGQDTQYF
TRBD2	-	TRBV7-3	TRBJ2-1	TGTGCCAGCAGCCTTAGCGGGAGGGTGAACAATGAGCAGTTCTTC	CASSLSGRVNNEQFF
-	-	TRBV10-3	TRBJ2-1	TGTGCCATCAGTGAGGTAGTCTTAACTATCTTAAGCTCTAGTGGCCATGAGCAGTTCTTC	CAISEVVLTILSSSGHEQFF
-	-	TRBV10-3	TRBJ2-5	TGTGCCATCAGTTACAGGGAAGAGGAGACCCAGTACTTC	CAISYREEETQYF
TRBD2	few	TRBV28	TRBJ2-5	TGTGCCAGCAGTTTATTCCAGCGGGAATCCCAGTACTTC	CASSLFQRESQYF
TRBD2	-	TRBV7-9	TRBJ2-3	TGTGCCAGCAGCCCTAAGCGGGAGGGCCCCGATACGCAGTATTTT	CASSPKREGPDTQYF
-	-	TRBV10-1	TRBJ2-7	TGCGCCAGCAGTGATCAGTTCTCCGAGCAGTACTTC	CASSDQFSEQYF
-	-	TRBV28	TRBJ2-3	TGTGCCAGCAGTTTAATTTTCGGGAGTGGGGGGACAGATACGCAGTATTTT	CASSLIFGSGGTDTQYF
-	-	TRBV7-2	TRBJ1-3	TGTGCCAGCAGACCCGGTAGGAGGACAGAGATCTCTGGAAACACCATATATTTT	CASRPGRRTEISGNTIYF
TRBD2	-	TRBV5-1	TRBJ2-1	TGCGCCAGCAGCATCCTCACTAGCGGGAGTACCTACAATGAGCAGTTCTTC	CASSILTSGSTYNEQFF
TRBD2	-	TRBV12-3/TRBV12-4	TRBJ2-7	TGTGCCAGCAGTTTCTGGACTAGCCGCGAGCAGTACTTC	CASSFWTSREQYF
-	-	TRBV7-9	TRBJ1-1	TGTGCCAGCAGCTTTAGTGATTTGCGACAGAATGAAGCTTTCTTT	CASSFSDLRQNEAFF
TRBD2	-	TRBV12-5	TRBJ2-1	TGTGCTAGTGGGTGGCGGGAGGTCAACAATGAGCAGTTCTTC	CASGWREVNNEQFF
-	-	TRBV3-1/TRBV3-2	TRBJ2-7	TGTGCCAGCAGCCAAGATACCCTGGCAGGGGTCTCCTACGAGCAGTACTTC	CASSQDTLAGVSYEQYF
-	-	TRBV7-9	TRBJ2-2	TGTGCCAGCAGCTTCCTCGCCGACAGGAACACCGGGGAGCTGTTTTTT	CASSFLADRNTGELFF
TRBD2	-	TRBV2	TRBJ2-1	TGTGCCAGCAGTTCCCTAGCGGGAGGAGGCTACAATGAGCAGTTCTTC	CASSSLAGGGYNEQFF